A selection of T cell receptor beta chains follows, all from one sample in a study of vaccination effects on CD4 cells after COVID-19. These TCRs' antigens remain unknown. The data were produced by immunoSEQ multiplex PCR, yet TCRdb's version contains in-frame clones alone and is incomplete. The data contain about 66,000 clones, under 80% of them singletons. The specimen was CD4+ T cells from PBMCs cultured with HCoV-OC43 spike peptides, collected after COVID-19 vaccination. Receptor source: a human donor who received a COVID-19 vaccine. CDR3s include the opening cysteine and the closing phenylalanine or tryptophan. Fields, in order: clone size, D gene, V gene, J gene, CDR3 DNA, CDR3 protein. A D gene is named only where the DNA matches it firmly. A row's size may be missing; if present it is once, few, many or a size class.

clone size: NA
D gene: NA
V gene: TRBV19
J gene: TRBJ1-5
CDR3 DNA: TGTGCCAGTAGTATGGTCGGCAGGGGTATCAATCAGCCCCAGCATTTT
CDR3 protein: CASSMVGRGINQPQHF

clone size: NA
D gene: NA
V gene: TRBV10-2
J gene: TRBJ1-2
CDR3 DNA: TGCGCCAGCAGGGCGGGCAGGGGCTATGGCTACACCTTC
CDR3 protein: CASRAGRGYGYTF

clone size: NA
D gene: TRBD1
V gene: TRBV4-3
J gene: TRBJ2-3
CDR3 DNA: TGCGCCAGCAGCCGGACCGGACAGGGGGCGTCAGATACGCAGTATTTT
CDR3 protein: CASSRTGQGASDTQYF

clone size: NA
D gene: NA
V gene: TRBV5-6
J gene: TRBJ2-3
CDR3 DNA: TGTGCCAGCAGCCCGGACCCTACGGCAGATACGCAGTATTTT
CDR3 protein: CASSPDPTADTQYF

clone size: NA
D gene: NA
V gene: TRBV4-1
J gene: TRBJ2-2
CDR3 DNA: TGCGCCAGCAGCCAAGAGCCCCAAAGGAACACCGGGGAGCTGTTTTTT
CDR3 protein: CASSQEPQRNTGELFF

clone size: NA
D gene: NA
V gene: TRBV27
J gene: TRBJ1-2
CDR3 DNA: TGTGCCAGCAGTACTTACGGGACACCGGGATATGGCTACACCTTC
CDR3 protein: CASSTYGTPGYGYTF

clone size: NA
D gene: NA
V gene: TRBV4-1
J gene: TRBJ1-4
CDR3 DNA: TGCGCCAGCAGCCTGTACACCCAGGACGAAAAACTGTTTTTT
CDR3 protein: CASSLYTQDEKLFF

clone size: NA
D gene: NA
V gene: TRBV5-1
J gene: TRBJ1-3
CDR3 DNA: TGCGCCAGCAGCTTGGAGGTCTCTGGAAACACCATATATTTT
CDR3 protein: CASSLEVSGNTIYF

clone size: NA
D gene: NA
V gene: TRBV6-1
J gene: TRBJ1-5
CDR3 DNA: TGTGCCAGCAGTGATCAGGGAAGCAATCAGCCCCAGCATTTT
CDR3 protein: CASSDQGSNQPQHF

clone size: NA
D gene: TRBD2
V gene: TRBV4-2
J gene: TRBJ2-3
CDR3 DNA: TGTGCCAGCAGCCAAGCTAGCGGGGGGGCCTTAGATACGCAGTATTTT
CDR3 protein: CASSQASGGALDTQYF

clone size: NA
D gene: NA
V gene: TRBV6-1
J gene: TRBJ1-5
CDR3 DNA: TGTGCCAGCAGTGAAGAACAGGCAGGCCGGTGGGAGCCCCAGCATTTT
CDR3 protein: CASSEEQAGRWEPQHF

clone size: NA
D gene: NA
V gene: TRBV4-1
J gene: TRBJ2-2
CDR3 DNA: TGCGCCAGCAGCCAAGGCAGAAACACCGGGGAGCTGTTTTTT
CDR3 protein: CASSQGRNTGELFF

clone size: NA
D gene: NA
V gene: TRBV9
J gene: TRBJ1-3
CDR3 DNA: TGTGCCAGCAGCGTAAGGTCGGAGACTGGAAACACCATATATTTT
CDR3 protein: CASSVRSETGNTIYF

clone size: NA
D gene: NA
V gene: TRBV5-1
J gene: TRBJ2-3
CDR3 DNA: TGCGCCAGCAGCTCCACGGGGGACACCACAGATACGCAGTATTTT
CDR3 protein: CASSSTGDTTDTQYF

clone size: NA
D gene: NA
V gene: TRBV30
J gene: TRBJ1-2
CDR3 DNA: TGTGCCTGGAGTGTGCACACCCCCTTGGGGCCTAACTATGGCTACACCTTC
CDR3 protein: CAWSVHTPLGPNYGYTF

clone size: NA
D gene: TRBD1
V gene: TRBV30
J gene: TRBJ1-2
CDR3 DNA: TGTGCCTGGAGTGCCCCGACAGGGGGCAACTATGGCTACACCTTC
CDR3 protein: CAWSAPTGGNYGYTF

clone size: NA
D gene: NA
V gene: TRBV6-4
J gene: TRBJ1-4
CDR3 DNA: TGTGCCAGCAGACGGACAGAATCCGAAAAACTGTTTTTT
CDR3 protein: CASRRTESEKLFF

clone size: NA
D gene: TRBD1
V gene: TRBV24-1
J gene: TRBJ1-1
CDR3 DNA: TGTGCCACCAGTGACCCGGGACAGGGGAGCACTGAAGCTTTCTTT
CDR3 protein: CATSDPGQGSTEAFF

clone size: NA
D gene: TRBD1
V gene: TRBV30
J gene: TRBJ1-4
CDR3 DNA: TGTGCCTGGAGTCCCGGACAGGGGGAACTGTTTTTT
CDR3 protein: CAWSPGQGELFF

clone size: few
D gene: NA
V gene: TRBV20-1
J gene: TRBJ1-6
CDR3 DNA: TGCAGTGCTAGTCCGCAGGTGGGCTCACCCCTCCACTTT
CDR3 protein: CSASPQVGSPLHF

clone size: NA
D gene: NA
V gene: TRBV5-1
J gene: TRBJ2-3
CDR3 DNA: TGCGCCAGCAGAGAGCGGGGGACAGACACAGATACGCAGTATTTT
CDR3 protein: CASRERGTDTDTQYF

clone size: NA
D gene: TRBD2
V gene: TRBV3-1/TRBV3-2
J gene: TRBJ2-3
CDR3 DNA: TGTGCCAGCAGCTCGGGGGGACTACCCACAGATACGCAGTATTTT
CDR3 protein: CASSSGGLPTDTQYF

clone size: NA
D gene: NA
V gene: TRBV6-5
J gene: TRBJ1-1
CDR3 DNA: TGTGCCAGCAGTTACTCCCGGGGGCTCTCTGAAGCTTTCTTT
CDR3 protein: CASSYSRGLSEAFF

clone size: NA
D gene: TRBD1
V gene: TRBV6-5
J gene: TRBJ1-1
CDR3 DNA: TGTGCCAGCAGTTACGACAGGGGGACTGAAGCTTTCTTT
CDR3 protein: CASSYDRGTEAFF

clone size: NA
D gene: TRBD2
V gene: TRBV18
J gene: TRBJ2-5
CDR3 DNA: TGTGCCAGCTCATTCACGGGGGGTCGAGAGACCCAGTACTTC
CDR3 protein: CASSFTGGRETQYF

clone size: once
D gene: NA
V gene: TRBV28
J gene: TRBJ1-2
CDR3 DNA: TGTGCCAGCAGTTTAGGGTGGGCGAGGGGCTACACCTTC
CDR3 protein: CASSLGWARGYTF

clone size: NA
D gene: NA
V gene: TRBV14
J gene: TRBJ2-1
CDR3 DNA: TGTGCCAGCAGCCGAACGGGGGGCCAACACTACAATGAGCAGTTCTTC
CDR3 protein: CASSRTGGQHYNEQFF

clone size: NA
D gene: TRBD2
V gene: TRBV12-5
J gene: TRBJ2-5
CDR3 DNA: TGTGCTAGTGGTTTGGTAAGGGACGGGAGACTAGCGGGAGGCCAAGAGACCCAGTACTTC
CDR3 protein: CASGLVRDGRLAGGQETQYF

clone size: NA
D gene: TRBD1
V gene: TRBV15
J gene: TRBJ2-2
CDR3 DNA: TGTGCCACGGGACAGACCTCAGGCGGGGAGCTGTTTTTT
CDR3 protein: CATGQTSGGELFF

clone size: once
D gene: NA
V gene: TRBV10-3
J gene: TRBJ1-2
CDR3 DNA: TGTGCCATCACTGCGACAGGCGATTATGGCTACACCTTC
CDR3 protein: CAITATGDYGYTF

clone size: NA
D gene: TRBD2
V gene: TRBV2
J gene: TRBJ2-3
CDR3 DNA: TGTGCCAGCAGTCCGGGACTACTAATGCAGTATTTT
CDR3 protein: CASSPGLLMQYF

clone size: NA
D gene: NA
V gene: TRBV5-1
J gene: TRBJ2-3
CDR3 DNA: TGCGCCAGCAGCTGGGATACAGATACGCAGTATTTT
CDR3 protein: CASSWDTDTQYF

clone size: NA
D gene: NA
V gene: TRBV28
J gene: TRBJ1-2
CDR3 DNA: TGTGCCAGCAGCTCCATTAACTATGGCTACACCTTC
CDR3 protein: CASSSINYGYTF

clone size: NA
D gene: TRBD1
V gene: TRBV7-3
J gene: TRBJ1-1
CDR3 DNA: TGTGCCAGCAGCAAAACAGGGGTCCCCACTGAAGCTTTCTTT
CDR3 protein: CASSKTGVPTEAFF

clone size: NA
D gene: NA
V gene: TRBV20-1
J gene: TRBJ1-1
CDR3 DNA: TGCAGTGCTAGTCCCTATGTGGAGGGTATGAACACTGAAGCTTTCTTT
CDR3 protein: CSASPYVEGMNTEAFF

clone size: NA
D gene: TRBD1
V gene: TRBV6-5
J gene: TRBJ2-3
CDR3 DNA: TGTGCCAGCAAGTACGGGACAGAGTACACAGATACGCAGTATTTT
CDR3 protein: CASKYGTEYTDTQYF

clone size: NA
D gene: NA
V gene: TRBV9
J gene: TRBJ2-5
CDR3 DNA: TGTGCCAGCAGCGCCGGGATCCAAGAGACCCAGTACTTC
CDR3 protein: CASSAGIQETQYF

clone size: NA
D gene: TRBD1
V gene: TRBV19
J gene: TRBJ1-1
CDR3 DNA: TGTGCCAGTAGTAATGAAGGGACAGGGAGGAATGTAGCTTTCTTT
CDR3 protein: CASSNEGTGRNVAFF

clone size: NA
D gene: NA
V gene: TRBV5-6
J gene: TRBJ1-1
CDR3 DNA: TGTGCCAGCAGCGATGGGAGTCGAACTGAAGCTTTCTTT
CDR3 protein: CASSDGSRTEAFF

clone size: NA
D gene: NA
V gene: TRBV18
J gene: TRBJ1-1
CDR3 DNA: TGTGCCAGCTCACCCATTACGGGAATCAACACTGAAGCTTTCTTT
CDR3 protein: CASSPITGINTEAFF

clone size: NA
D gene: NA
V gene: TRBV5-1
J gene: TRBJ2-6
CDR3 DNA: TGCGCCAGCAGCCCCGATTACTCTGGGGCCAACGTCCTGACTTTC
CDR3 protein: CASSPDYSGANVLTF

clone size: NA
D gene: NA
V gene: TRBV9
J gene: TRBJ1-1
CDR3 DNA: TGTGCCAGCAGCGTAGTGTTGAACACTGAAGCTTTCTTT
CDR3 protein: CASSVVLNTEAFF

clone size: NA
D gene: NA
V gene: TRBV5-4
J gene: TRBJ2-3
CDR3 DNA: TGTGCCAGCAGCTCTGGGGGATCTAGCACAGATACGCAGTATTTT
CDR3 protein: CASSSGGSSTDTQYF

clone size: NA
D gene: NA
V gene: TRBV6-1
J gene: TRBJ1-4
CDR3 DNA: TGTGCCAGCAGTGAATATAGGGACCCCTCTAATGAAAAACTGTTTTTT
CDR3 protein: CASSEYRDPSNEKLFF

clone size: NA
D gene: TRBD1
V gene: TRBV7-2
J gene: TRBJ2-2
CDR3 DNA: TGTGCCAGCAGCCGCGGACAGGTCGCGAACACCGGGGAGCTGTTTTTT
CDR3 protein: CASSRGQVANTGELFF

clone size: NA
D gene: NA
V gene: TRBV2
J gene: TRBJ1-3
CDR3 DNA: TGTGCCAGCAGTGCACAACCGGGAGCCGGGGACACCATATATTTT
CDR3 protein: CASSAQPGAGDTIYF

clone size: NA
D gene: NA
V gene: TRBV18
J gene: TRBJ2-2
CDR3 DNA: TGTGCCAGCTCACCCCGAACAGGGACCTCGAACACCGGGGAGCTGTTTTTT
CDR3 protein: CASSPRTGTSNTGELFF

clone size: NA
D gene: NA
V gene: TRBV7-9
J gene: TRBJ2-5
CDR3 DNA: TGTGCCAGCGGGTCCGGCAGGCCCTCAGAGACCCAGTACTTC
CDR3 protein: CASGSGRPSETQYF

clone size: once
D gene: NA
V gene: TRBV30
J gene: TRBJ1-5
CDR3 DNA: TGTGCCTGGAACAGACAAAGGCAGCCCCAGCATTTT
CDR3 protein: CAWNRQRQPQHF

clone size: NA
D gene: NA
V gene: TRBV2
J gene: TRBJ2-4
CDR3 DNA: TGTGCCAGCAGCCAAACCAGGGGCAAAAACATTCAGTACTTC
CDR3 protein: CASSQTRGKNIQYF

clone size: NA
D gene: NA
V gene: TRBV28
J gene: TRBJ1-5
CDR3 DNA: TGTGCCAGCAGCAGGGACGTAAGCAATCAGCCCCAGCATTTT
CDR3 protein: CASSRDVSNQPQHF

clone size: NA
D gene: NA
V gene: TRBV3-1/TRBV3-2
J gene: TRBJ1-2
CDR3 DNA: TGTGCCAGCAGCCAAGATCTACAGGGAATCTTCTATGGCTACACCTTC
CDR3 protein: CASSQDLQGIFYGYTF

clone size: NA
D gene: TRBD2
V gene: TRBV7-2
J gene: TRBJ2-3
CDR3 DNA: TGTGCCAGCAGCTTACACGGGACTAGCGGGGGGGAAGTAGATACGCAGTATTTT
CDR3 protein: CASSLHGTSGGEVDTQYF

clone size: few
D gene: NA
V gene: TRBV5-4
J gene: TRBJ1-1
CDR3 DNA: TGTGCCAGCAGCTTGAGAACTGAAGCTTTCTTT
CDR3 protein: CASSLRTEAFF

clone size: few
D gene: TRBD1
V gene: TRBV30
J gene: TRBJ1-2
CDR3 DNA: TGTGCCTGGATCTACTCCCCACAGGGGGCGGGGGGCTACACCTTC
CDR3 protein: CAWIYSPQGAGGYTF

clone size: few
D gene: NA
V gene: TRBV27
J gene: TRBJ1-2
CDR3 DNA: TGTGCCAGCAGTTTGGAACGGAACTATGGCTACACCTTC
CDR3 protein: CASSLERNYGYTF

clone size: NA
D gene: TRBD1
V gene: TRBV30
J gene: TRBJ2-5
CDR3 DNA: TGTGCCTGGAACAAGGGACAGGGCGGGAAAGAGACCCAGTACTTC
CDR3 protein: CAWNKGQGGKETQYF